Described below is a single TCR beta chain sequence and its context. The target antigen is unknown. Measured with immunoSEQ multiplex PCR; TCRdb has only the in-frame clones, and not every one. The repertoire holds 200,000 to 250,000 clones, 88% seen once, with 2.9% in the top ten. This record comes from a study of cytomegalovirus exposure and HLA in healthy donors. J was trimmed by 5 bases and V by 1 base; bases with no gene match: 8. In germline, CDR1 is SGHTA, CDR2 FQGNSA. This CDR3 contains 16 residues. Study outcomes and limitations: According to the study, about 180 TCR beta chains were cytomegalovirus-associated.

Sequenced sample: PBMCs. The gene calls are TRBV7-2 and TRBJ2-5; 9 bases are shared with TRBD2. The sequence derives from a woman between 18 and 29 years old in good health and CMV-seronegative. The CDR3 loop is CASSLGPSGNGETQYF. CDR3 coding DNA: TGTGCCAGCAGCTTAGGCCCTAGCGGGAACGGGGAGACCCAGTACTTC.